The T cell receptor (beta chain) described here comes from a study of response to subunit inactivated influenza vaccine (dated by TCRdb to 2016 to 2018). For the study in its entirety: To follow how T cells responded to a trivalent subunit inactivated influenza vaccine, the researchers relied on deep quantitative profiling of the T cell receptor repertoire.

This clonotype was counted many times. Its antigen remains undetermined. Per-base qualities were not stored, and no clone one base away is much larger. From the cysteine up to the phenylalanine, the CDR3 has a length of 14 residues. Left in the record is the CDR3 DNA by itself, 42 bases read in frame from the first base. Looking up the germline V gene yields CDR1 SGHRS and CDR2 YFSETQ. The trim is 3 bases for V and 1 base for J, with a gap of 9 bases between the germline ends. The method behind the library was RT-PCR. TCRdb shows the sequencer as Illumina HiSeq 2500. The public reads were reprocessed in TCRdb via fastp at Q25 and MiXCR, keeping in-frame beta chains. Each CDR3 protein gets just one entry, which takes the most common genes and DNA from the rows behind it. In all, the sample holds around 570,000 distinct CDR3 sequences, and over 9% of those were seen once. The ten most abundant clones make up more than 9.5% of the sample.

Study-wide conclusions, independent of this receptor: It was suggested by the authors that each seasonal influenza vaccination may recruit only a limited number of new T cells.

In addition, the sample was reused for a study of T cells expressing NK-cell markers. The second paper states: TCR beta cDNA libraries were made by 5'RACE template switching that added a universal primer site and unique molecular identifiers. Three sorted T-cell subsets (CD3+CD56+NKG2C+, CD3+CD56+NKG2C- and CD3+CD56-NKG2C+) from 8 or 9 donors had their TCR beta-chain repertoires profiled. Among the eight sequenced donors, seven were HCMV-seropositive and one was HCMV-seronegative. In several experiments an anti-gammadeltaTCR antibody was added to restrict sorting to alphabetaTCR-expressing T cells. For several donors, the dominant CD3+CD56+NKG2C+ clonotypes were among the top 10 CD8+ clonotypes and accounted for about 1.0-7.5% of CD8+ T cells. Those dominant clonotypes were again the most abundant among CD3+CD56-NKG2C+ cells in a few donors, at roughly 25-60.1%. Whether the expanded NKG2C-expressing T cell clones were specific for HCMV antigens remained unclear. The study sequenced eight donors, all healthy volunteers chosen at random: three men and five women. A commercial ELISA kit detecting HCMV-specific IgG in serum was used to determine HCMV serostatus. Peripheral blood mononuclear cells were isolated from blood by Ficoll density gradient centrifugation. Bulk peripheral blood T-cell repertoires were additionally sequenced from unsorted PBMC for about 6 donors. Priming for cDNA synthesis came from the TCR beta constant segment, and two successive PCR amplification steps followed. Sequencing of the libraries produced 2 x 150 bp reads on Illumina HiSeq 2000/2500, MiSeq or NextSeq. MIGEC was used to demultiplex reads and group reads by UMI, and MiTCR was used to assemble and quantify clonotypes. To exclude erroneous sequences, any TCR cDNA sequence not supported by at least two reads was discarded. The tcR package was used for downstream repertoire analysis, and clonotypes were matched across fractions by CDR3 nucleotide sequence plus V segment. Antigen specificity was annotated against VDJdb with VDJmatch, allowing one amino acid substitution in CDR3.

The specimen comprised PBMCs from blood, sampled on the day of vaccination. The sequence joins TRBV5-1 to TRBJ2-3; the D gene cannot be resolved reliably. This clonotype originated in a man between 45 and 60 years old who received an inactivated influenza vaccine. Donor details come from another sample of the same person, matched by shared clones. The bases read TGCGCCAGCAGCTCGCAGCCCGGCACAGATACGCAGTATTTT. This translates into CASSSQPGTDTQYF.